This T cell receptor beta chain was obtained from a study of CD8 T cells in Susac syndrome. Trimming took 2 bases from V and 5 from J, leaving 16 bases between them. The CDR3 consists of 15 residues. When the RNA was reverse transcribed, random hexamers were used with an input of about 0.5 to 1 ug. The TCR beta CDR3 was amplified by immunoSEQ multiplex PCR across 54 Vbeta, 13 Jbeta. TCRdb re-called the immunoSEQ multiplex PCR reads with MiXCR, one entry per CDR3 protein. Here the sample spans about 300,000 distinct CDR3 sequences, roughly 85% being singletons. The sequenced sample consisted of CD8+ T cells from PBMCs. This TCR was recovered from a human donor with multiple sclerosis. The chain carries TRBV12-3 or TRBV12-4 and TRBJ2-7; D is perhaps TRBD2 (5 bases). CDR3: CASSLTRFSLHEQYF. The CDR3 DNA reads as TGTGCCAGCAGTTTAACTAGGTTTTCTCTCCACGAGCAGTACTTC.